This entry lists 3 T cell receptor beta chains sequenced from one sample in a study of CD8 T cells in ankylosing spondylitis. MiXCR was run by TCRdb on the 5' RACE reads, yielding one entry per CDR3 protein. The sample contains 45,000 to 65,000 distinct CDR3 sequences, 6% to 7.5% of which appear only once. What was sequenced was blood, either unsorted or a sorted T cell fraction (not recorded which). The receptor source for this set is a female donor with ankylosing spondylitis or in good health (not recorded which).

Many counts were recorded for this clonotype. Here the CDR3 reads CASGTRTSPDTQYF. CDR3 in DNA: TGTGCTAGTGGCACACGGACCAGTCCAGATACGCAGTATTTT. V is TRBV12-5 and J is TRBJ2-3; D is unclear. V dropped 6 bases and J dropped 4 bases, with 14 bases sitting between them. Germline-derived CDR1 and CDR2 are LGHNT and FRNRAP. This CDR3 is built from 14 residues.

This clonotype has a handful of counts. The chain combines TRBV6-2 or TRBV6-3 with TRBJ2-1; 9 positions match TRBD2. Germline lookup yields CDR1 MNHEY and CDR2 SVGEGT. V gave up 4 bases and J gave up 7 bases; unmatched junction bases: 5. This CDR3 has 14 amino acids. CDR3 DNA: TGTGCCAGCAGTTTCGCGGGGGGGATAAATGAGCAGTTCTTC. It codes for CASSFAGGINEQFF.

This clonotype was detected ten times or more. The CDR3 nucleotides are TGCAGTGCTAGATGGACGGAAAAGAACACTGAAGCTTTCTTT. As protein: CSARWTEKNTEAFF. J is TRBJ1-1 and V is TRBV20-1; unclear D gene. Germline V CDR1 and CDR2: DFQATT, SNEGSKA (reference sequence). The CDR3 runs 14 residues. Between the trimmed V and J ends, which lost 2 bases and 1 base, there was a span of 11 bases.